The sequence of this TCR beta chain was determined in a study of shared clonotypes between healthy human individuals. Remarks on this clone: Its specificity is not known.

The team ran DNA from unsorted PBMCs on ten immunoSEQ deep assay plates for sequencing. Source study methods: Junction-only immunoSEQ sequences carried no quality scores, so filtering differed. Sequenced by immunoSEQ multiplex PCR; TCRdb stores in-frame clones only, minus some. That table furnishes V, J and clone size, whereas the DNA furnished D and trimming. This sample carries around 530,000 clones, about 80% of them seen once, and the ten largest clones take 12%. Regarding the study as a whole: Clonotype sharing among donors, it was expected, would be affected by sequencing depth.

Participating donors were healthy, HIV-negative adults free of recent acute infections or vaccinations. Germline loops: CDR1 SGHTA, CDR2 FQGTGA. Unmatched junction bases numbered 10, after V lost 1 base and J lost 10 bases. The CDR3 totals 16 residues. The TCR originated in a woman aged 40 to 50 in good health. Some clones in this sample may be carry-over from other donors' samples. The source material was PBMCs. J is TRBJ2-1 and V is TRBV7-3; 10 positions match TRBD2. CDR3 coding DNA: TGTGCCAGCAGCTTAAACAGCGGGAGGGCCCTCGGGGAGCAGTTCTTC. Translation: CASSLNSGRALGEQFF.